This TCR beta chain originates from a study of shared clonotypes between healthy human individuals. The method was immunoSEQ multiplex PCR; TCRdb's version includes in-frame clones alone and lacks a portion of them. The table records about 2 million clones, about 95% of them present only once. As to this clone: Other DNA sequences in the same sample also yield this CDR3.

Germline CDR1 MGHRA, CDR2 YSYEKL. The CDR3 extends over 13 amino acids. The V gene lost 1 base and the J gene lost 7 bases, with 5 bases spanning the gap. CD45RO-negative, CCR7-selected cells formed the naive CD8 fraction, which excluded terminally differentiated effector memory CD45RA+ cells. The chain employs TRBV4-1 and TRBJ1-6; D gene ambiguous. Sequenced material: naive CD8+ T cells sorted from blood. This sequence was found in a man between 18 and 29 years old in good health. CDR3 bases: TGCGCCAGCAGCCAAGTGGGCAATTCACCCCTCCACTTT. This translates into CASSQVGNSPLHF.